The sequence of this T cell receptor (beta chain) was determined in a study of shared clonotypes between healthy human individuals. The study's findings and limits: Clonotypes not shared had lower generation probabilities than those common to all four donors. For naive CD4 cells, roughly 4.8% of clonotypes were shared across a few donors.

The assay was run at deep level. Clones were sequenced by immunoSEQ multiplex PCR, and TCRdb holds only the in-frame ones, with some missing. The table lists 700,000 to 950,000 clones, 90% to 97% of them singletons. The V end lost 7 bases, the J end lost 1 base, and 16 bases lay between the germline ends. Per the germline V gene, CDR1 is SNHLY and CDR2 is FYNNEI. This CDR3 has 15 amino acids. Positively selected for CCR7, the CD45RO-negative cells used as naive CD8 cells excluded terminally differentiated effector memory CD45RA+ cells. About this clone: Its antigen is not identified.

The sequencing input was naive CD8+ T cells sorted from blood. The TCR comes from a man younger than 40 in good health. The V call is TRBV2, the J call TRBJ1-2; D gene uncertain. The CDR3 nucleotides are TGTGCCAGCACCCCGACGCTCTGGGTTAACTATGGCTACACCTTC. This gives the protein CASTPTLWVNYGYTF.